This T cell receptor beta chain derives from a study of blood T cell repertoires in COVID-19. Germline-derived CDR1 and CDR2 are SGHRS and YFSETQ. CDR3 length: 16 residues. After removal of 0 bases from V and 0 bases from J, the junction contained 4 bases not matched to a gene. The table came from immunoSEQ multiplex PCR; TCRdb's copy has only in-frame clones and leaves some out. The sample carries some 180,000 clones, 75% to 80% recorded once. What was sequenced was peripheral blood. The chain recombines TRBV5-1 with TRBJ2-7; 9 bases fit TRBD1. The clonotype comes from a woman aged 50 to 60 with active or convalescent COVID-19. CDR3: CASSLGDRESSYEQYF. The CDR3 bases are TGCGCCAGCAGCTTGGGGGACAGGGAAAGCTCCTACGAGCAGTACTTC.